This TCR beta chain was profiled in a study of cytomegalovirus exposure and HLA in healthy donors. Notes on the study in general: Common viral pathogens seemed, in a later analysis, to connect with several of the most significant clusters. Cytomegalovirus-associated TCR beta chains were listed, numbering some 150. A reported reduction in N-insertions relative to the approximately 600-donor mean was seen in an Asian-associated ancestry cluster in a later analysis.

The CDR3 spans 14 residues. Germline assignment: CDR1 GTSNPN and CDR2 SVGIG (reference sequence). V was pared by 1 base and J by 6 bases, with 4 bases of the junction left unmatched. This PCR relied on a set of 60 Vbeta primers and 13 Jbeta primers. Repertoires were generated with immunoSEQ multiplex PCR, while TCRdb's copy carries only in-frame clones and drops some. Of approximately 160,000 clones listed, 65% to 85% are singletons. This clone has just one count. Its antigen is not identified. The J gene is TRBJ2-3, the V gene TRBV30; the match to TRBD2 covers 10 bases. The material sequenced was PBMCs. The sequence was collected from a woman aged 35 to 49 in good health and CMV-seropositive. DNA of the CDR3: TGTGCCTGGAGTGCGGGACTAGCGCGCGATACGCAGTATTTT. It is translated as CAWSAGLARDTQYF. The complete variable domain, with remaining parts taken from reference TRBV30 and TRBJ2-3, reads SQTIHQWPATLVQPVGSPLSLECTVEGTSNPNLYWYRQAAGRGLQLLFYSVGIGQISSEVPQNLSASRPQDRQFILSSKKLLLSDSGFYLCAWSAGLARDTQYFGPGTRLTVL.